This paragraph covers one T cell receptor (beta chain) sequence. V lost 4 bases to trimming and J lost 4 bases; unmatched junction nucleotides: 10. Germline V gene lookup returns CDR1 SGHNT and CDR2 YYREEE (reference sequence). The CDR3 consists of 15 residues. The study ran its PCR with 60 Vbeta and 13 Jbeta primers. Generated by immunoSEQ multiplex PCR, the TCRdb table keeps only in-frame clones and is missing some. The data show about 170,000 clones, 65% to 90% seen once. The data were obtained in a study of cytomegalovirus exposure and HLA in healthy donors. The receptor was derived from a male donor in good health and CMV-seronegative. The chain uses TRBV5-4 and TRBJ1-1, with 7 bases that match TRBD1. Specimen: PBMCs. The CDR3: CASSARQGLFTEAFF. CDR3 nucleotide sequence: TGTGCCAGCAGCGCCCGACAGGGTTTATTCACTGAAGCTTTCTTT. Based on the CDR3 plus reference TRBV5-4 and TRBJ1-1, the full variable domain is ETGVTQSPTHLIKTRGQQVTLRCSSQSGHNTVSWYQQALGQGPQFIFQYYREEENGRGNFPPRFSGLQFPNYSSELNVNALELDDSALYLCASSARQGLFTEAFFGQGTRLTVV.